This T cell receptor (beta chain) was found in a study of cytomegalovirus exposure and HLA in healthy donors. Study-level background: Researchers found that just over 80% of some 400 genotyped donors fell within the Caucasian-associated ancestry cluster. Study-level results: Researchers catalogued under 200 TCR beta chains as cytomegalovirus-associated.

In the PCR, 60 Vbeta and 13 Jbeta primers were used. TCRdb keeps only in-frame clones here, not all; method: immunoSEQ multiplex PCR. The sample lists about 77,000 clones; approximately 80% were seen once. To note about this clone: Its cognate antigen is unknown.

This receptor was obtained from a man between 35 and 55 years old in good health and CMV-seronegative. Sequencing was done on a sample of PBMCs.

This CDR3 is CASSSRPTFRDREGEQYF. The CDR3, as DNA: TGTGCCAGCAGCTCGCGACCCACATTCCGGGACAGGGAGGGCGAGCAGTACTTC. V gene TRBV11-2 combines with J gene TRBJ2-5, with TRBD1 matching over 9 bases. Judging by the DNA end, TRBJ2-7 fits better; the J call may be wrong. This CDR3 contains 18 residues. Per the germline V gene, CDR1 is SGHAT and CDR2 is FQNNGV.